A single sample gave rise to the 17 T cell receptor beta chains below, sequenced in a study of patients and donors after allogeneic stem cell transplantation. TCRdb processed the RT-PCR reads anew with MiXCR; each CDR3 protein has one entry. This repertoire shows 900,000 to 1,000,000 distinct CDR3 sequences, around 17% found once; its top ten account for around 6%. Material for sequencing was blood, either unsorted or a sorted T cell fraction (not recorded which). The receptors were gathered from a human donor who was either an allogeneic HSCT recipient or a stem cell or donor lymphocyte infusion donor (not recorded which). It is not recorded whose cells these are; they may come from a transplant donor.

V usage is TRBV2 and J usage is TRBJ2-7, with 15 bases lining up with TRBD2. With 5 bases clipped from V and 2 bases from J, the junction kept 4 bases outside the gene matches. CDR1 is SNHLY and CDR2 is FYNNEI in the germline V gene. The CDR3 has 16 residues. The CDR3 DNA follows: TGTGCCAGCAGTTGTGGACTAGCGGGGGGGCCCTACGAGCAGTACTTC. Its translation: CASSCGLAGGPYEQYF. The full variable domain, its missing parts supplied by reference TRBV2 and TRBJ2-7, is EPEVTQTPSHQVTQMGQEVILRCVPISNHLYFYWYRQILGQKVEFLVSFYNNEISEKSEIFDDQFSVERPDGSNFTLKIRSTKLEDSAMYFCASSCGLAGGPYEQYFGPGTRLTVT.

CDR3 protein: CASSPEGLASHEQYF. Here the CDR3 DNA reads TGTGCCAGCAGCCCCGAGGGACTAGCGTCGCACGAGCAGTACTTC. V gene TRBV14 combines with J gene TRBJ2-7; TRBD2 agrees at 10 bases. V trimming: 4 bases; J trimming: 5 bases; junction bases outside the gene matches: 8. From germline, CDR1 is SGHDN and CDR2 FVKESK. The CDR3 loop spans 15 amino acids.

This clonotype was counted a few times. J is TRBJ2-1 and V is TRBV9; D is unresolved. Trimming removed 0 bases from V and 7 bases from J, with 11 bases in between. Germline CDR1 reads SGDLS; CDR2 reads YYNGEE. The CDR3 contains 14 residues. For the CDR3, the DNA is TGTGCCAGCAGCGTAGACTACCTGGGTAATGAGCAGTTCTTC. Translation: CASSVDYLGNEQFF. The full variable domain, completed using reference TRBV9 and TRBJ2-1, is DSGVTQTPKHLITATGQRVTLRCSPRSGDLSVYWYQQSLDQGLQFLIQYYNGEERAKGNILERFSAQQFPDLHSELNLSSLELGDSALYFCASSVDYLGNEQFFGPGTRLTVL.

The genes are TRBV7-2 and TRBJ2-5, with D tentatively TRBD1 (6 bases). Trimming pared 4 bases from V and 7 bases from J, leaving 16 bases between. Germline CDR1 reads SGHTA; CDR2 reads FQGNSA. This CDR3 spans 14 amino acids. Here the CDR3 reads CASSSRGGLGTQYF. CDR3 nucleotides: TGTGCCAGCAGCTCCCGAGGGGGTTTGGGGACCCAGTACTTC.

This chain connects TRBV5-6 to TRBJ2-5, with TRBD1 as a possible D gene (5 bases). V lost 0 bases and J 1 base, leaving 16 bases between the germline ends. Germline CDR1 SGHDT, CDR2 YYEEEE. CDR3 length equals 17 residues. Written as DNA, the CDR3 is TGTGCCAGCAGCTTGGGGGGCAGCCCAAGTTTCCAAGAGACCCAGTACTTC. Amino acids: CASSLGGSPSFQETQYF.

This clonotype occurred a few times. The chain couples TRBV7-6 to TRBJ2-3, with D perhaps given as TRBD1 or TRBD2 (5 bases each). The germline V gene encodes CDR1 SGHVS and CDR2 FNYEAQ. V was clipped by 0 bases and J by 4 bases, with 17 bases between them. CDR3 length equals 17 residues. In DNA, the CDR3 is TGTGCCAGCAGCTTAGCTCAAAAGGGGAGATCGGCAGATACGCAGTATTTT. Protein sequence: CASSLAQKGRSADTQYF.

This clonotype came up many times. The chain's CDR3 is CSAERTRYEQYF. The CDR3 nucleotides are TGCAGTGCTGAACGGACCCGCTACGAGCAGTACTTC. This chain connects TRBV20-1 to TRBJ2-7; D call uncertain. Germline V lookup: CDR1 DFQATT, CDR2 SNEGSKA (reference sequence). CDR3 length: 12 amino acids. The V end lost 5 bases, the J end lost 3 bases, and 11 bases lay between the germline ends.

This clonotype was observed many times. The chain couples TRBV12-3 or TRBV12-4 to TRBJ1-1, with D maybe TRBD1 (5 bases). Trimming cost V 0 bases and J 4 bases, with 9 bases left between them. This CDR3 has 14 residues. The CDR3 loop is CASSLAGVSTEAFF. For the CDR3, the DNA is TGTGCCAGCAGTTTAGCAGGGGTGAGCACTGAAGCTTTCTTT.

This clonotype was seen more than once but under ten times. This chain links TRBV5-6 with TRBJ1-2; D not resolved. Germline V gene lookup returns CDR1 SGHDT and CDR2 YYEEEE. This CDR3 is built from 12 residues. V shed 4 bases and J shed 4 bases, with 8 bases lying between them. CDR3 residues: CASSTEFYGYTF. The CDR3 DNA reads TGTGCCAGCAGCACAGAATTCTATGGCTACACCTTC.

J is TRBJ1-4 and V is TRBV11-2, with 9 bases identical to TRBD1. V lost 5 bases, J lost 2 bases, and 6 bases stayed unmatched. The CDR3 loop spans 16 amino acids. The germline V gene encodes CDR1 SGHAT and CDR2 FQNNGV. Here the CDR3 DNA reads TGTGCCAGCAGCGTGACAGGGGGGCAGACTAATGAAAAACTGTTTTTT. Its translation: CASSVTGGQTNEKLFF.

The chain recombines TRBV4-2 with TRBJ2-5, with 15 positions matching TRBD2. V trimming: 1 base; J trimming: 2 bases; junction bases outside the gene matches: 8. The CDR3 runs to 19 residues. Germline V gene sequence: CDR1 LGHNA, CDR2 YNFKEQ. Here the CDR3 DNA reads TGTGCCAGCAGCCAAGTCGGACTAGCGGGGGGGAGTCCACAAGAGACCCAGTACTTC. Amino acids: CASSQVGLAGGSPQETQYF.

This chain uses TRBV20-1 with TRBJ2-3, with 8 bases identical to TRBD2. Germline lookup yields CDR1 DFQATT and CDR2 SNEGSKA (reference sequence). V gave up 0 bases and J gave up 14 bases; unmatched junction bases: 13. The CDR3 is 14 residues long. The CDR3 region has the DNA TGCAGTGCTAGAGAACAAGCGGGGGAACCACGGCTGTATTTT. This gives the protein CSAREQAGEPRLYF.

A few counts support this clonotype. The V call is TRBV4-1, the J call TRBJ2-7, with TRBD1 as a possible D gene (6 bases). Germline assignment: CDR1 MGHRA and CDR2 YSYEKL. V gave up 0 bases and J gave up 0 bases, with 18 bases separating them. The CDR3 runs 18 residues. CDR3 nucleotide sequence: TGCGCCAGCAGCCAAGATCCGACTGACAGGCCGAGCTCCTACGAGCAGTACTTC. Encoded protein: CASSQDPTDRPSSYEQYF.

The CDR3 DNA reads TGTGCCAGCAGTTTATTCGGCGGGGCGCTTCCCGGGGAGCTGTTTTTT. Protein: CASSLFGGALPGELFF. The chain has TRBV12-3 or TRBV12-4 and TRBJ2-2, with D perhaps TRBD2 (6 bases). This CDR3 contains 16 residues. V lost 2 bases, J lost 6 bases, and 16 bases lay in between.

The chain uses TRBV28 and TRBJ2-7; 12 bases align to TRBD2. Germline loops: CDR1 MDHEN, CDR2 SYDVKM. Germline trimming cut 4 bases from V and 6 bases from J; bases unmatched to any gene: 7. This CDR3 comprises 15 residues. The CDR3 loop reads CASSSLTSGRIEQYF. CDR3 nucleotides: TGTGCCAGCAGTTCTTTGACTAGCGGGAGAATCGAGCAGTACTTC. The full variable domain, completed using reference TRBV28 and TRBJ2-7, is DVKVTQSSRYLVKRTGEKVFLECVQDMDHENMFWYRQDPGLGLRLIYFSYDVKMKEKGDIPEGYSVSREKKERFSLILESASTNQTSMYLCASSSLTSGRIEQYFGPGTRLTVT.

This clonotype has only a few counts. V usage is TRBV5-1 and J usage is TRBJ2-7; 7 bases align to TRBD2. Trimming took 4 bases from V and 3 from J; bases not matched to a gene: 16. The CDR3 is 17 amino acids. Germline V lookup: CDR1 SGHRS, CDR2 YFSETQ. The CDR3 sequence is CASSEKLQLASYYEQYF. The CDR3 region has the DNA TGCGCCAGCAGCGAAAAACTCCAACTAGCGTCATACTACGAGCAGTACTTC.

This clonotype appeared a few times. The chain couples TRBV14 to TRBJ2-7; the match to TRBD1 covers 8 bases. V trimming: 1 base; J trimming: 5 bases; junction bases outside the gene matches: 7. This CDR3 contains 15 residues. CDR1 is SGHDN and CDR2 is FVKESK in the germline V gene. CDR3 nucleotides: TGTGCCAGCAGCCAAGGCTGGCAGGGGGCGGACGAGCAGTACTTC. It is translated as CASSQGWQGADEQYF.